This is a list of T cell receptor beta chains from one sample in a study of response to subunit inactivated influenza vaccine. Each CDR3 protein is one row after TCRdb ran MiXCR on the RT-PCR reads. The table shows more than 600,000 distinct CDR3 sequences, with roughly 20% occurring only once. Here the sequenced sample was PBMCs from blood, taken about 5 days after vaccination. These receptor sequences come from a man aged 50-59 years who received an inactivated influenza vaccine. Each CDR3 is given with its conserved first and last residue. D genes are given only for firm matches. Size values are once, few and many counts, or a class for expanded clones, and some rows have none.

size: few
V: TRBV5-1
D: NA
J: TRBJ2-5
DNA: TGCGCCAGCAGCTTGGGTGGTACCATTGGGACCCAGTACTTC
CDR3: CASSLGGTIGTQYF

size: NA
V: TRBV10-3
D: NA
J: TRBJ1-6
DNA: TGTGCCATCAGTGAGTCAGGGCCGAGCTCCTATAATTCACCCCTCCACTTT
CDR3: CAISESGPSSYNSPLHF

size: NA
V: TRBV6-1
D: NA
J: TRBJ2-3
DNA: TGTGCCAGCAGGTCTGCCGGGACTTTCGGCACAGATACGCAGTATTTT
CDR3: CASRSAGTFGTDTQYF

size: NA
V: TRBV10-3
D: TRBD2
J: TRBJ2-7
DNA: TGTGCCATCAGTGGGGGACTAGCGGGTTCCAGCGAGCAGTACTTC
CDR3: CAISGGLAGSSEQYF

size: NA
V: TRBV29-1
D: NA
J: TRBJ1-2
DNA: TGCAGCGTCTCACCCATCAAAACAGACAACTATGGCTACACCTTC
CDR3: CSVSPIKTDNYGYTF

size: once
V: TRBV4-2
D: NA
J: TRBJ1-5
DNA: TGTGCCAGCAGCCAAGACAGGGGTGGGGGCAATCAGCCCCAGCATTTT
CDR3: CASSQDRGGGNQPQHF

size: NA
V: TRBV5-4
D: TRBD1
J: TRBJ2-7
DNA: TGTGCCAGCAGCTTGGGTGCACAGGGGGACGAGCAGTACTTC
CDR3: CASSLGAQGDEQYF

size: NA
V: TRBV6-2/TRBV6-3
D: NA
J: TRBJ2-5
DNA: TGTGCCAGCAACAAACCCCAAGGTAACCTTCGGATTCAAGAGACCCAGTACTTC
CDR3: CASNKPQGNLRIQETQYF

size: few
V: TRBV15
D: NA
J: TRBJ2-1
DNA: TGTGCCACCAGCAGAGAGGTATCGGGACAGTTCTTC
CDR3: CATSREVSGQFF

size: few
V: TRBV12-3/TRBV12-4
D: TRBD1
J: TRBJ1-2
DNA: TGTGCCAGCAGTTCCGGGACAGGGACTGGCTACACCTTC
CDR3: CASSSGTGTGYTF

size: NA
V: TRBV20-1
D: NA
J: TRBJ2-2
DNA: TGCAGTGCAGGACAGTCTGGAGAGGCCGGGGAGCTGTTTTTT
CDR3: CSAGQSGEAGELFF

size: many
V: TRBV20-1
D: TRBD1
J: TRBJ1-2
DNA: TGCAGTGGAGAGACAGGGGCGGCCTATGGCTACACCTTC
CDR3: CSGETGAAYGYTF

size: many
V: TRBV20-1
D: TRBD1
J: TRBJ1-5
DNA: TGCAGTGCTAGAGGGACAGGGGATCAGCCCCAGCATTTT
CDR3: CSARGTGDQPQHF

size: few
V: TRBV4-3
D: NA
J: TRBJ2-6
DNA: TGCGCCAGCAGCTACACGCTGGGGTACTCTGGGGCCAACGTCCTGACTTTC
CDR3: CASSYTLGYSGANVLTF

size: NA
V: TRBV5-1
D: NA
J: TRBJ2-3
DNA: TGCGCCAGCAGCTTGATTTCGGGCGCAGATACGCAGTATTTT
CDR3: CASSLISGADTQYF

size: many
V: TRBV6-6
D: NA
J: TRBJ1-2
DNA: TGTGCCAGCAGTTTGGGACTATCAGATGGCTACACCTTC
CDR3: CASSLGLSDGYTF